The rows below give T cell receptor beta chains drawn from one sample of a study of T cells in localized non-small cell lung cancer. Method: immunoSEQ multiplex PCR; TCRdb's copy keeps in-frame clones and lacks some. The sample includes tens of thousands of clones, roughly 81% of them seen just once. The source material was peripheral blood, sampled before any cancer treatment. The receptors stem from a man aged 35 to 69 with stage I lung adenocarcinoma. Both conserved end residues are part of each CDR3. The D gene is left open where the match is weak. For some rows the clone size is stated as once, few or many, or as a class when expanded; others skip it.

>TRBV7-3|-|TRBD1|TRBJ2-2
CASSLDRDSGELFF
TGTGCCAGCAGCTTGGACAGGGACTCTGGGGAGCTGTTTTTT
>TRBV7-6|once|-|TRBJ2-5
CASSADGIETQYF
TGTGCCAGCAGCGCGGACGGAATAGAGACCCAGTACTTC
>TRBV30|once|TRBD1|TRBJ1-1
CAWSVRGPGSFF
TGTGCCTGGAGTGTCAGGGGGCCCGGGTCTTTCTTT
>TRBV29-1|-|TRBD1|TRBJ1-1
CSVEDQWTGRTEAFF
TGCAGCGTTGAAGATCAGTGGACAGGGAGGACTGAAGCTTTCTTT
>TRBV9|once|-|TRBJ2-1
CASSEEGRDSYNEQFF
TGTGCCAGCAGCGAGGAGGGGCGGGACTCCTACAATGAGCAGTTCTTC
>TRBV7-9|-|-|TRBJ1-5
CASSRTGPHSNQPQHF
TGTGCCAGCAGCCGTACAGGTCCTCATAGCAATCAGCCCCAGCATTTT
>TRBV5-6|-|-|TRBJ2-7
CASSTEQQTYEQYF
TGTGCCAGCAGCACTGAACAGCAAACCTACGAGCAGTACTTC
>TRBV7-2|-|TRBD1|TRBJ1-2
CASSLQGVTYGYTF
TGTGCCAGCAGCTTGCAGGGGGTGACATATGGCTACACCTTC
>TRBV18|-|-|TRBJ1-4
CASSPIGLGTEKLFF
TGTGCCAGCTCACCAATTGGTCTCGGAACCGAAAAACTGTTTTTT
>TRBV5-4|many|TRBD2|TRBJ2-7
CASSVPGLGKYEQYF
TGTGCCAGCAGCGTACCGGGACTAGGTAAATACGAGCAGTACTTC
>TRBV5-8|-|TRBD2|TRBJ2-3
CASSSGLAGGWADTQYF
TGTGCCAGCAGCTCTGGACTAGCGGGGGGGTGGGCAGATACGCAGTATTTT
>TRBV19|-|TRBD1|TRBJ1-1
CAGWDRGRLLMFMNTEAFF
TGTGCCGGGTGGGACAGGGGACGACTACTAATGTTCATGAACACTGAAGCTTTCTTT
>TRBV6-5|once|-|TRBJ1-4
CASSPGGGEKLFF
TGTGCCAGCAGTCCGGGTGGCGGTGAAAAACTGTTTTTT
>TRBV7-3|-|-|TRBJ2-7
CASSLSPTGPGQYF
TGTGCCAGCAGCTTATCCCCAACCGGACCGGGGCAGTACTTC
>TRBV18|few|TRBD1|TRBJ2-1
CASSLGQGAYEQFF
TGTGCCAGCTCACTGGGACAGGGGGCTTATGAGCAGTTCTTC
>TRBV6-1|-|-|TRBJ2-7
CASSEGMIIYEQYF
TGTGCCAGCAGTGAAGGGATGATTATCTACGAGCAGTACTTC
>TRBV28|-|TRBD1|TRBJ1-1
CASSWGGQVNTEAFF
TGTGCCAGCAGTTGGGGGGGACAGGTGAACACTGAAGCTTTCTTT
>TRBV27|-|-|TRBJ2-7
CASSLGTNHAYYEQYF
TGTGCCAGCAGTTTAGGGACAAACCACGCTTACTACGAGCAGTACTTC
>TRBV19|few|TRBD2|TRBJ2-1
CASSMINGRALRNEQFF
TGTGCCAGTAGTATGATAAACGGGAGGGCTCTCCGTAATGAGCAGTTCTTC
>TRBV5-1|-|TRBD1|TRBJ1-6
CASSRDSYNSPLHF
TGCGCCAGCAGCAGGGACAGCTATAATTCACCCCTCCACTTT
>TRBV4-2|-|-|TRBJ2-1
CASSQVRGLEYNEQFF
TGTGCCAGCAGCCAAGTTCGGGGACTGGAATACAATGAGCAGTTCTTC
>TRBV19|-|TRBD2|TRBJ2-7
CASSMGSGRFYEQYF
TGTGCCAGTAGTATGGGTAGCGGGAGATTTTACGAGCAGTACTTC
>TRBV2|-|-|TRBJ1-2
CASRTGRNYGYTF
TGTGCCAGCCGGACGGGTCGTAACTATGGCTACACCTTC
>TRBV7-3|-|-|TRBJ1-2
CASSLFTATNYGYTF
TGTGCCAGCAGCTTATTTACAGCCACTAACTATGGCTACACCTTC
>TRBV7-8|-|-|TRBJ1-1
CASSIGGNTEAFF
TGTGCCAGCAGTATAGGGGGGAACACTGAAGCTTTCTTT